Listed below are T cell receptor beta chains from one sample, sequenced in a study of T cells in Graves' hyperthyroidism and ophthalmopathy. TCRdb recomputed calls from the multiplex PCR reads with MiXCR, one row per CDR3 protein. The sample lists fewer than 350,000 distinct CDR3 sequences, roughly 18% occurring once. What was sequenced was blood. These receptors all stem from a woman aged 45-60 years with Graves' hyperthyroidism. CDR3s include the opening cysteine and the closing phenylalanine or tryptophan. The D gene is left open where the match is weak. Where a row states a size, it is once, few, many or the class of an expanded clone; other rows omit it.

abundance: many; j_gene: TRBJ2-7; d_gene: TRBD1; v_gene: TRBV2; CDR3nt: TGTGCCAGCAGTGGGTTGGGACAGAACAACGAGCAGTACTTC; CDR3aa: CASSGLGQNNEQYF
abundance: many; j_gene: TRBJ2-3; d_gene: -; v_gene: TRBV2; CDR3nt: TGTGCCAGCAGGAGCGTCAGAGATACGCAGTATTTT; CDR3aa: CASRSVRDTQYF
abundance: many; j_gene: TRBJ2-3; d_gene: -; v_gene: TRBV11-2; CDR3nt: TGTGCCAGCAGCTTAGGGGTCTCCTCGAGCACAGATACGCAGTATTTT; CDR3aa: CASSLGVSSSTDTQYF
abundance: many; j_gene: TRBJ1-5; d_gene: -; v_gene: TRBV18; CDR3nt: TGTGCCAGCTCACCAAATCAGGGTCGGGAGCAGCCCCAGCATTTT; CDR3aa: CASSPNQGREQPQHF
abundance: -; j_gene: TRBJ2-1; d_gene: -; v_gene: TRBV20-1; CDR3nt: TGCAGTGCTCCCCCCTATAACAAAATCTACAATGAGCAGTTCTTC; CDR3aa: CSAPPYNKIYNEQFF
abundance: few; j_gene: TRBJ2-1; d_gene: -; v_gene: TRBV6-1; CDR3nt: TGTGCCAGCAGACCCGGTCAATACAATGAGCAGTTCTTC; CDR3aa: CASRPGQYNEQFF
abundance: many; j_gene: TRBJ2-3; d_gene: TRBD2; v_gene: TRBV2; CDR3nt: TGTGCCAGCAGTCAACCGGGACTAGCGGGAGCGGGGGATACGCAGTATTTT; CDR3aa: CASSQPGLAGAGDTQYF
abundance: -; j_gene: TRBJ2-7; d_gene: -; v_gene: TRBV27; CDR3nt: TGTGCCAGCAGTTTAGGCGAGCGCTACGAGCAGTACTTC; CDR3aa: CASSLGERYEQYF
abundance: few; j_gene: TRBJ2-7; d_gene: -; v_gene: TRBV2; CDR3nt: TGTGCCAGCAGGGGACCAGGGATCATCCACGAGCAGTACTTC; CDR3aa: CASRGPGIIHEQYF
abundance: few; j_gene: TRBJ1-2; d_gene: TRBD1; v_gene: TRBV5-5; CDR3nt: TGTGCCAGCAGCTCCCCGGGACAGAGTAACTATGGCTACACCTTC; CDR3aa: CASSSPGQSNYGYTF
abundance: many; j_gene: TRBJ1-2; d_gene: TRBD1; v_gene: TRBV6-1; CDR3nt: TGTGCCAGCAGTTCCGGGACAGGGATGAGAGGCTACACCTTC; CDR3aa: CASSSGTGMRGYTF
abundance: -; j_gene: TRBJ2-1; d_gene: -; v_gene: TRBV6-5; CDR3nt: TGTGCCAGCAGTTCCCAAAGACAGAGACCCTACAATGAGCAGTTCTTC; CDR3aa: CASSSQRQRPYNEQFF
abundance: few; j_gene: TRBJ2-7; d_gene: -; v_gene: TRBV20-1; CDR3nt: TGCAGTGCTAGAGGTGGGACCTACGAGCAGTACTTC; CDR3aa: CSARGGTYEQYF
abundance: few; j_gene: TRBJ2-5; d_gene: -; v_gene: TRBV5-4; CDR3nt: TGTGCCAGCAGCTCGGACCAGTGGGAGACCCAGTACTTC; CDR3aa: CASSSDQWETQYF
abundance: -; j_gene: TRBJ2-1; d_gene: -; v_gene: TRBV19; CDR3nt: TGTGCCAGCACCCCAGGTTGGGGAGAGAGGGTCAATGAGCAGTTCTTC; CDR3aa: CASTPGWGERVNEQFF
abundance: many; j_gene: TRBJ1-5; d_gene: -; v_gene: TRBV2; CDR3nt: TGTGCCAGCAGTGTCCAATCAACAGGAAACAATCAGCCCCAGCATTTT; CDR3aa: CASSVQSTGNNQPQHF
abundance: many; j_gene: TRBJ2-2; d_gene: -; v_gene: TRBV5-1; CDR3nt: TGTGCCAGCAGCTTAGGCCCCGGGGAGCTGTTTTTT; CDR3aa: CASSLGPGELFF
abundance: -; j_gene: TRBJ2-1; d_gene: -; v_gene: TRBV15; CDR3nt: TGTGCCACCAGCAGGGCGGGGTTCGCGGTAAATGAGCAGTTCTTC; CDR3aa: CATSRAGFAVNEQFF
abundance: -; j_gene: TRBJ2-2; d_gene: TRBD2; v_gene: TRBV6-1; CDR3nt: TGTGCCAGCAGCATAGCGGGGACCGGGGAGCTGTTTTTT; CDR3aa: CASSIAGTGELFF
abundance: many; j_gene: TRBJ2-5; d_gene: -; v_gene: TRBV18; CDR3nt: TGTGCCAGCTCCCGGTACCAAGAGACCCAGTACTTC; CDR3aa: CASSRYQETQYF
abundance: few; j_gene: TRBJ2-5; d_gene: TRBD1; v_gene: TRBV7-6; CDR3nt: TGTGCCAGCAGCCTCGGGACAGGGGGCGCGAAGACCCAGTACTTC; CDR3aa: CASSLGTGGAKTQYF
abundance: many; j_gene: TRBJ1-1; d_gene: -; v_gene: TRBV28; CDR3nt: TGTGCCAGCTCCCGGGGAAGAGGAACTGAAGCTTTCTTT; CDR3aa: CASSRGRGTEAFF
abundance: many; j_gene: TRBJ1-1; d_gene: TRBD1; v_gene: TRBV7-9; CDR3nt: TGTGCCAGCAGCCAGGGTACAGGGGCCCGCGAAGCTTTCTTT; CDR3aa: CASSQGTGAREAFF
abundance: many; j_gene: TRBJ1-1; d_gene: -; v_gene: TRBV20-1; CDR3nt: TGCAGTGCACCCGCCAGGTTGAACACTGAAGCTTTCTTT; CDR3aa: CSAPARLNTEAFF
abundance: many; j_gene: TRBJ2-3; d_gene: -; v_gene: TRBV11-3; CDR3nt: TGTGCCAGCAGCCGCGGGACAGCGGGGGATACTAGCACAGATACGCAGTATTTT; CDR3aa: CASSRGTAGDTSTDTQYF
abundance: many; j_gene: TRBJ2-5; d_gene: -; v_gene: TRBV20-1; CDR3nt: TGCAGTGCTCCAACAGAGCAAGAGACCCAGTACTTC; CDR3aa: CSAPTEQETQYF
abundance: few; j_gene: TRBJ1-6; d_gene: -; v_gene: TRBV18; CDR3nt: TGTGCCAGCTCACCCTCGGAGGGGTCGGCCCTCCACTTT; CDR3aa: CASSPSEGSALHF
abundance: many; j_gene: TRBJ2-3; d_gene: -; v_gene: TRBV2; CDR3nt: TGTGCCAGCAATGGGGATATAGCGGTGGAATTTGGCACAGATACGCAGTATTTT; CDR3aa: CASNGDIAVEFGTDTQYF
abundance: few; j_gene: TRBJ2-1; d_gene: TRBD1; v_gene: TRBV7-3; CDR3nt: TGTGCCAGCAGCACACAGGGGTCCTCCTACAATGAGCAGTTCTTC; CDR3aa: CASSTQGSSYNEQFF
abundance: once; j_gene: TRBJ2-5; d_gene: -; v_gene: TRBV14; CDR3nt: TGTGCCAGCAGCCAAGATAGCGGTCCGGGGGACTTC; CDR3aa: CASSQDSGPGDF
abundance: many; j_gene: TRBJ2-5; d_gene: TRBD2; v_gene: TRBV30; CDR3nt: TGTGCCTGGAGCGGACTAGCGGGAGGACGGGAGACCCAGTACTTC; CDR3aa: CAWSGLAGGRETQYF
abundance: many; j_gene: TRBJ2-1; d_gene: -; v_gene: TRBV7-9; CDR3nt: TGTGCCAGCAGCAGTAGCGGAGATATATCTTGGAATGAGCAGTTCTTC; CDR3aa: CASSSSGDISWNEQFF
abundance: few; j_gene: TRBJ2-6; d_gene: -; v_gene: TRBV30; CDR3nt: TGTGCCTGGGGGGACGGGGCTGGGGCCAACGTCCTGACTTTC; CDR3aa: CAWGDGAGANVLTF
abundance: -; j_gene: TRBJ2-1; d_gene: -; v_gene: TRBV20-1; CDR3nt: TGCAGTGCTAGTTTCACTGGCGGAGGAAACAATGAGCAGTTCTTC; CDR3aa: CSASFTGGGNNEQFF
abundance: many; j_gene: TRBJ2-5; d_gene: -; v_gene: TRBV13; CDR3nt: TGTGCCAGCAGCTTGGGGCTAGCGAAGACCCAGTACTTC; CDR3aa: CASSLGLAKTQYF
abundance: few; j_gene: TRBJ2-7; d_gene: TRBD1; v_gene: TRBV7-8; CDR3nt: TGTGCCAGCAGCCCCCCAGGACAGGGGGCTTACGAGCAGTACTTC; CDR3aa: CASSPPGQGAYEQYF
abundance: many; j_gene: TRBJ2-3; d_gene: -; v_gene: TRBV5-1; CDR3nt: TGCGCCAGCAGCTTCACCGGGACCTCAGATACGCAGTATTTT; CDR3aa: CASSFTGTSDTQYF
abundance: -; j_gene: TRBJ2-2; d_gene: -; v_gene: TRBV7-9; CDR3nt: TGTGCCAGCAGCTTAATTCCGGAGAGAGGGGAGCTGTTTTTT; CDR3aa: CASSLIPERGELFF
abundance: -; j_gene: TRBJ2-2; d_gene: -; v_gene: TRBV9; CDR3nt: TGTGCCAGCAGCGTCAAGATTACGGGGGAGCTGTTTTTT; CDR3aa: CASSVKITGELFF
abundance: few; j_gene: TRBJ1-6; d_gene: -; v_gene: TRBV3-1; CDR3nt: TGTGCCAGCAGCCAAGGCGGAGGAGGGATGGGTTCACCCCTCCACTTT; CDR3aa: CASSQGGGGMGSPLHF
abundance: -; j_gene: TRBJ2-2; d_gene: -; v_gene: TRBV25-1; CDR3nt: TGTGCCAGCAGTGCCCGGGGGGGGGCAGGGGGCAAGGGCACCGGGGAGCTGTTTTTT; CDR3aa: CASSARGGAGGKGTGELFF
abundance: -; j_gene: TRBJ2-4; d_gene: TRBD1; v_gene: TRBV2; CDR3nt: TGTGCCAGTTCGACAGGGGTGGCCAAAAACATTCAGTACTTC; CDR3aa: CASSTGVAKNIQYF
abundance: many; j_gene: TRBJ1-1; d_gene: TRBD1; v_gene: TRBV20-1; CDR3nt: TGCAGTGCTGGGACAGGGGGCGCTGGCACTGAAGCTTTCTTT; CDR3aa: CSAGTGGAGTEAFF
abundance: many; j_gene: TRBJ2-7; d_gene: TRBD1; v_gene: TRBV5-1; CDR3nt: TGCGCCAGCAGCTCAAGACAGGGCATTGGCTACGAGCAGTACTTC; CDR3aa: CASSSRQGIGYEQYF
abundance: many; j_gene: TRBJ2-1; d_gene: TRBD2; v_gene: TRBV5-1; CDR3nt: TGCGCCAGCAGCTTGCCGGGGGGGGACAATGAGCAGTTCTTC; CDR3aa: CASSLPGGDNEQFF
abundance: -; j_gene: TRBJ2-2; d_gene: TRBD2; v_gene: TRBV12-3/TRBV12-4; CDR3nt: TGTGCCAGCAGCATTGTAGGGGCGGGGGGCCCGAGCCCGAACACCGGGGAGCTGTTTTTT; CDR3aa: CASSIVGAGGPSPNTGELFF
abundance: -; j_gene: TRBJ1-5; d_gene: TRBD1; v_gene: TRBV6-1; CDR3nt: TGTGCCAGCAGCCAAGGGGGGACAGGGGGCCAGCCCCAGCATTTT; CDR3aa: CASSQGGTGGQPQHF
abundance: -; j_gene: TRBJ2-6; d_gene: TRBD1; v_gene: TRBV20-1; CDR3nt: TGCAGTGCTAGACCACAGGACAGGGTTTTGCCCTCTGGGGCCAACGTCCTGACTTTC; CDR3aa: CSARPQDRVLPSGANVLTF
abundance: -; j_gene: TRBJ2-7; d_gene: -; v_gene: TRBV7-8; CDR3nt: TGTGCCAGCAGCTTGTCTGGGACTCTAACCTACGAGCAGTACTTC; CDR3aa: CASSLSGTLTYEQYF
abundance: -; j_gene: TRBJ2-2; d_gene: -; v_gene: TRBV7-2; CDR3nt: TGTGCCAGCAGCTTTGGGGGGAGCACCGGGGAGCTGTTTTTT; CDR3aa: CASSFGGSTGELFF
abundance: -; j_gene: TRBJ2-1; d_gene: -; v_gene: TRBV14; CDR3nt: TGTGCCAGCAGCCCTCCGGGGAGGGGGACCTACAATGAGCAGTTCTTC; CDR3aa: CASSPPGRGTYNEQFF
abundance: many; j_gene: TRBJ2-1; d_gene: -; v_gene: TRBV11-2; CDR3nt: TGTGCCAGCAGCTTAGATCAATTGGGGAGCTCCTACAATGAGCAGTTCTTC; CDR3aa: CASSLDQLGSSYNEQFF
abundance: many; j_gene: TRBJ2-1; d_gene: TRBD2; v_gene: TRBV30; CDR3nt: TGTGCCTGGATCAAAGCGGGAGGTGAGCAGTTCTTC; CDR3aa: CAWIKAGGEQFF
abundance: many; j_gene: TRBJ2-7; d_gene: -; v_gene: TRBV10-3; CDR3nt: TGTGCCATCAGTGAAGTTCCAGGGGTCTACTACGAGCAGTACTTC; CDR3aa: CAISEVPGVYYEQYF
abundance: -; j_gene: TRBJ1-1; d_gene: -; v_gene: TRBV29-1; CDR3nt: TGCAGCGCCAACAGGGACGGCACTGAAGCTTTCTTT; CDR3aa: CSANRDGTEAFF